This TCR beta chain was retrieved from a study of control samples from healthy donors and cancer patients. Sequencing was performed with immunoSEQ multiplex PCR; in TCRdb, only in-frame clones are kept and a portion is missing. The table lists some 21,000 clones, 75% to 90% of them singletons. Per germline, CDR1 MGHRA and CDR2 YSYEKL. The CDR3 runs 16 residues. V lost 3 bases and J 4 bases, leaving 17 bases between the germline ends. This clonotype was sampled from a man aged 55 to 70 with head and neck cancer. Sequenced: PBMCs. This chain links TRBV4-1 with TRBJ2-3; tentatively, D is TRBD2 (6 bases). The CDR3 loop reads CASSQELAGAADTQYF. The CDR3 region has the DNA TGCGCCAGCAGCCAGGAACTAGCTGGGGCCGCAGATACGCAGTATTTT.